The T cell receptor (beta chain) under discussion was sequenced for a study of blood T cells in healthy people across ages. Whole-study findings and limits: Estimated diversity that came from one million T cells was considered an underestimate. Comparison with aged donors showed that long-lived donors had more naive CD4+ cells and higher diversity.

Using a J-beta primer mix together with a sample-barcoded 5' primer, a second PCR was run for roughly 6 to 12 cycles. TCRdb fed the 5' RACE reads into MiXCR, producing one record per CDR3 protein. Of 1.5 million to 1.9 million distinct CDR3 sequences detected, under 55% appear once; the ten largest clones hold approximately 4.1%. The V gene end was trimmed by 3 bases and the J gene end by 4 bases; junction bases not matched to a gene: 4. CDR3 length equals 14 residues. The germline gives CDR1 DFQATT, CDR2 SNEGSKA (reference sequence). On this clonotype itself: The antigen is unknown.

Sequencing was performed on blood. This clonotype originated in a young woman in good health. V usage is TRBV20-1 and J usage is TRBJ2-1; 9 bases are shared with TRBD1. DNA for the CDR3: TGCAGTGCTAGTCGGACAGGGGTTTACAATGAGCAGTTCTTC. Residues: CSASRTGVYNEQFF.